The source of this T cell receptor (beta chain) is a study of T cell repertoires in cytomegalovirus infection. Each CDR3 protein gets one entry after TCRdb re-called the reads with MiXCR. Of 55,000 to 70,000 distinct CDR3 sequences listed, roughly 20% are singletons. Comments on this clonotype: Its antigen remains unidentified.

V gave up 8 bases and J gave up 7 bases, with 9 bases separating them. The CDR3 is 10 residues long. In germline, CDR1 is MNHEY, CDR2 SVGAGI. This sequence originates from a human donor in good health (CMV status not recorded). Some clones in this sample may be carry-over from other donors' samples. This chain uses TRBV6-5 with TRBJ2-7; D is uncertain. Source material: PBMCs, sequenced either directly or after in vitro stimulation (not recorded which). The CDR3, as DNA: TGTGCCAGCGGCCTAATTGAGCAGTACTTC. This gives the protein CASGLIEQYF.